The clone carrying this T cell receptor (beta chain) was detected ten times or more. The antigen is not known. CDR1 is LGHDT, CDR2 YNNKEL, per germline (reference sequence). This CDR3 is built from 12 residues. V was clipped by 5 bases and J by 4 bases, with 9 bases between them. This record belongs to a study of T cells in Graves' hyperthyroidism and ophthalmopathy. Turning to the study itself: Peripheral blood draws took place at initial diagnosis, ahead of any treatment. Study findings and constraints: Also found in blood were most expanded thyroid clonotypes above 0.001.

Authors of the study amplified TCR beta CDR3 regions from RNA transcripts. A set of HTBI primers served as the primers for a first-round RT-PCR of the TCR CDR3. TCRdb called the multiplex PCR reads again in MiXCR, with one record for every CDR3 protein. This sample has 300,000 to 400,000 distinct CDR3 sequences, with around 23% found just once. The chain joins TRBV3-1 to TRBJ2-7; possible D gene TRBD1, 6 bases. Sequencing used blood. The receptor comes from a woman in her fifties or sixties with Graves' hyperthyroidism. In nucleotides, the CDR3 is TGTGCCAGCAGCTCTGGACAGTACGAGCAGTACTTC. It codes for CASSSGQYEQYF.